This is a list of T cell receptor beta chains from one sample in a study of early T cells in non-severe SARS-CoV-2 infection. Using its own MiXCR run on the 5' RACE reads, TCRdb lists one record per CDR3 protein. The sample consists of about 36,000 distinct CDR3 sequences, over 8.5% of them appearing once. Sequenced: whole blood. These receptors all stem from an adult who was a healthcare worker with PCR-confirmed SARS-CoV-2 infection or an uninfected control (not recorded which). The CDR3 runs from the conserved cysteine through the conserved F or W. The order of the fields is clone size, D gene, J gene, V gene, CDR3 DNA, CDR3 protein. A D gene is named only where the DNA matches it firmly. Not every row has a clone size; where given, it reads once, few, many or a size class.

many	.	TRBJ2-6	TRBV4-2	TGTGCCAGCAGCCAAGTGGGCCAGGGGGGACTTGGGGCCAACGTCCTGACTTTC	CASSQVGQGGLGANVLTF
.	.	TRBJ2-5	TRBV9	TGTGCCAGCAGCGTAGCAGATAAGGAGACCCAGTACTTC	CASSVADKETQYF
.	TRBD1	TRBJ1-2	TRBV5-1	TGCGCCAGCAGTCCTGACAGGGTTTATGGCTACACCTTC	CASSPDRVYGYTF
.	.	TRBJ1-2	TRBV12-3/TRBV12-4	TGTGCCAGCAGCCCAGCCGTAGGGGTCTACACCTTC	CASSPAVGVYTF
many	.	TRBJ2-5	TRBV9	TGTGCCAGCAGTGGGCGGCCTTTTCAAGAGACCCAGTACTTC	CASSGRPFQETQYF
few	.	TRBJ1-1	TRBV7-9	TGTGCCAGCAGCCCGGAACAGGGTTCGGCTTTCTTT	CASSPEQGSAFF
many	TRBD1	TRBJ1-2	TRBV29-1	TGCAGCGTTGCCCAGGACAGGGTTGGTGGCTACACCTTC	CSVAQDRVGGYTF
.	.	TRBJ2-7	TRBV5-1	TGCGCCAGCAGCTTGGGGCAAGCGAGTGACGGGCAGTACTTC	CASSLGQASDGQYF
many	.	TRBJ2-1	TRBV6-4	TGTGCCAGCAGTGACTCGCTAGCAATAGTCAATGAGCAGTTCTTC	CASSDSLAIVNEQFF
many	.	TRBJ1-1	TRBV3-1	TGTGCCAGCCTTGGTCCAGGCACTGAAGCTTTCTTT	CASLGPGTEAFF
many	.	TRBJ2-5	TRBV15	TGTGCCACCAGCAGAGACAGGGCATCGGAGACCCAGTACTTC	CATSRDRASETQYF
many	TRBD2	TRBJ2-1	TRBV20-1	TGCAGTGCTGATCAGGCGCTAGCGGGGGACTTCTACAATGAGCAGTTCTTC	CSADQALAGDFYNEQFF
many	.	TRBJ2-7	TRBV7-9	TGTGCCAGCAGCTTCGTGTACGAGCAGTACTTC	CASSFVYEQYF